The T cell receptor (beta chain) under discussion was sequenced for a study of blood T cell repertoires in COVID-19. The CDR3 totals 13 residues. In germline, CDR1 is KGHSH, CDR2 LQKENI. V gave up 6 bases and J gave up 11 bases, with 16 bases separating them. Generated by immunoSEQ multiplex PCR, the TCRdb table keeps only in-frame clones and is missing some. The sample carries some 110,000 clones, about two thirds recorded once. The table lists this clone with many counts. This chain uses TRBV18 with TRBJ1-4; possible D gene TRBD1, 5 bases. The receptor was isolated from a human donor with acute or convalescent COVID-19. The donor label of this sample is uncertain. Material: peripheral blood. CDR3: CASSLRGGEKLFF. The CDR3 nucleotides are TGTGCCAGCTCCCTGAGGGGAGGCGAGAAACTGTTTTTT.